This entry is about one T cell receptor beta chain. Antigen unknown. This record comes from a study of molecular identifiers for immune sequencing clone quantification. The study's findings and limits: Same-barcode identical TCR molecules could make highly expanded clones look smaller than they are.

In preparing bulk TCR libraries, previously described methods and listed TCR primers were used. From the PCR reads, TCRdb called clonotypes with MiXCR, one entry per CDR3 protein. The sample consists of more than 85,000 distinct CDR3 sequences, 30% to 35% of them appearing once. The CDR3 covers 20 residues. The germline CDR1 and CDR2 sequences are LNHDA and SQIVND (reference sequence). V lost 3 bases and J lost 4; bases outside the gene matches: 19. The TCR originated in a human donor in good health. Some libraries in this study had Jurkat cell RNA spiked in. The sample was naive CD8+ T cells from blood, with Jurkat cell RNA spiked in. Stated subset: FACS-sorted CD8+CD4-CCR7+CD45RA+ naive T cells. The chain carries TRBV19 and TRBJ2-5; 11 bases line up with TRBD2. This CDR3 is CASSMFPGTSGPHPTETQYF. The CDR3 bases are TGTGCCAGTAGTATGTTTCCCGGGACTAGCGGACCTCATCCCACAGAGACCCAGTACTTC. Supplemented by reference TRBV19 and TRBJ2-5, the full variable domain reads DGGITQSPKYLFRKEGQNVTLSCEQNLNHDAMYWYRQDPGQGLRLIYYSQIVNDFQKGDIAEGYSVSREKKESFPLTVTSAQKNPTAFYLCASSMFPGTSGPHPTETQYFGPGTRLLVL.